The table lists the clone carrying this T cell receptor (beta chain) with a few counts. MiXCR, run by TCRdb on the 5' RACE reads, gives a single entry per CDR3 protein. The sample contains around 250,000 distinct CDR3 sequences, about 16% of which appear only once. This specimen belongs to a study of T-cell memory formation after mild COVID-19. Germline values: CDR1 MNHEY, CDR2 SVGAGI. V shed 1 base, J shed 7 bases, and the junction held 6 bases outside the gene matches. There are 15 residues in the CDR3. Sequencing used PBMCs or a T cell subset sorted from them (not recorded which). The sequence derives from a man aged 18 to 30 who had mild COVID-19 (a few samples of this study predate the infection). Cell type and time point are not known. The chain joins TRBV6-5 to TRBJ2-1; 8 nucleotides agree with TRBD1. CDR3 sequence (DNA): TGTGCCAGCAGTTACTACCGGGACAGGCGGAATGAGCAGTTCTTC. Translation gives CASSYYRDRRNEQFF.